This T cell receptor (beta chain) was captured in a study of shared clonotypes between healthy human individuals. Libraries were prepared by immunoSEQ multiplex PCR; TCRdb keeps only in-frame clonotypes and omits some of them. Of 950,000 to 1,300,000 clones in the sample, about 75% were seen once. Per germline, CDR1 SGHRS and CDR2 YFSETQ. After removal of 4 bases from V and 0 bases from J, the junction contained 4 bases not matched to a gene. The CDR3 totals 15 residues. This clone was counted only a few times. Its target is unknown. Study-wide findings and caveats: It was the non-shared clonotypes that had lower generation probabilities than clonotypes shared by all four donors. For naive CD4 cells, roughly 5% of clonotypes were shared across a handful of donors. Estimated richness was generally greater in naive than memory subsets. Genetic and exposure-history diversity was limited by the few donors.

The specimen sequenced was memory CD4+ T cells sorted from blood. The subset denotes: CD45RA-negative fraction. The J gene is TRBJ1-3, the V gene TRBV5-1; 7 bases are shared with TRBD1. This TCR was sampled from a man in his late teens or twenties in good health. CDR3: CASSRDSDSGNTIYF. CDR3 DNA: TGCGCCAGCAGCCGGGACAGCGACTCTGGAAACACCATATATTTT.